The 22 T cell receptor beta chains presented below share a single source sample, sequenced in a study of early T cells in non-severe SARS-CoV-2 infection. A single record per CDR3 protein comes from TCRdb applying MiXCR to the 5' RACE reads. This table holds 50,000 to 60,000 distinct CDR3 sequences, under 8% found once. This material consisted of whole blood, taken at baseline. These receptors were collected from an adult who was a healthcare worker with PCR-confirmed SARS-CoV-2 infection or an uninfected control (not recorded which).

This clonotype was recorded at least ten times. The V and J genes are TRBV12-3 or TRBV12-4 and TRBJ1-4; TRBD1 is a possible D gene (5 bases). Trimming removed 3 bases at V and 7 bases at J, with 12 bases between. This CDR3 spans 14 amino acids. The CDR3 DNA is TGTGCCAGCAGTTTTGGGGGAACGGGTGAAAAACTGTTTTTT. Translating it yields CASSFGGTGEKLFF.

This clonotype showed up just a few times. The V call is TRBV3-1, the J call TRBJ2-3, with D tentatively TRBD2 (6 bases). Germline values: CDR1 LGHDT, CDR2 YNNKEL (reference sequence). The CDR3 totals 14 residues. With 3 bases removed from V and 6 bases from J, the gap between germline ends came to 13 bases. In DNA, the CDR3 is TGTGCCAGCAGCCAGGAGCGGGCGGAGGATACGCAGTATTTT. Amino acids: CASSQERAEDTQYF.

This clonotype showed up many times. The V call is TRBV6-5, the J call TRBJ2-7; tentatively, D is TRBD1 (5 bases). Trimming shortened V by 4 bases and J by 0 bases, and 10 bases separated the two germline ends. CDR1 and CDR2 (germline): MNHEY, SVGAGI. This CDR3 comprises 14 residues. CDR3 sequence reads: CASSSQESSYEQYF. The CDR3 DNA sequence: TGTGCCAGCAGTTCACAGGAAAGCTCCTACGAGCAGTACTTC.

This clonotype was detected ten times or more. The chain uses TRBV5-1 and TRBJ1-2; the D gene is possibly TRBD1 (5 bases). Germline V gene sequence: CDR1 SGHRS, CDR2 YFSETQ. CDR3 length: 13 residues. The V end lost 0 bases, the J end lost 8 bases, and 11 bases lay between the germline ends. The CDR3 is CASSLVGAEGYTF. CDR3 sequence (DNA): TGCGCCAGCAGCTTGGTAGGGGCAGAAGGCTACACCTTC.

This clonotype occurred many times. This chain uses TRBV5-6 with TRBJ2-1, with D perhaps given as TRBD1 or TRBD2 (5 bases each). The germline CDR1 and CDR2 sequences are SGHDT and YYEEEE. This CDR3 has 16 residues. The V gene lost 1 base and the J gene lost 4 bases, with 15 bases spanning the gap. CDR3 DNA sequence: TGTGCCAGCAGCTTGTACGGGACCGAGGAGTACAATGAGCAGTTCTTC. It codes for CASSLYGTEEYNEQFF. Based on the CDR3 plus reference TRBV5-6 and TRBJ2-1, the full variable domain is DAGVTQSPTHLIKTRGQQVTLRCSPKSGHDTVSWYQQALGQGPQFIFQYYEEEERQRGNFPDRFSGHQFPNYSSELNVNALLLGDSALYLCASSLYGTEEYNEQFFGPGTRLTVL.

The CDR3 spells CATSDSGRRDGYTF. The CDR3 nucleotides read TGTGCCACCAGTGATTCCGGGAGACGGGATGGCTACACCTTC. V is TRBV24-1 and J is TRBJ1-2; D ambiguous. Trimming took 2 bases from V and 6 from J, leaving 12 bases between them. CDR1 is KGHDR and CDR2 is SFDVKD in the germline V gene. This CDR3 spans 14 amino acids.

The chain carries TRBV7-2 and TRBJ2-7; D uncertain. V was shortened by 5 bases and J by 0 bases, with 5 bases between the two germline ends. The CDR3 extends over 12 amino acids. From germline, CDR1 is SGHTA and CDR2 FQGNSA. This CDR3 is CASSVYSYEQYF. As DNA, the CDR3 is TGTGCCAGCAGCGTTTACTCCTACGAGCAGTACTTC.

In its sample, this clonotype was seen once. The chain links TRBV4-3 to TRBJ1-3, with no clear D. Trimming removed 2 bases at V and 0 bases at J, with 11 bases between. Germline CDR1 and CDR2: LGHNA and YSLEER. This CDR3 contains 16 residues. CDR3 sequence: CASSQHVPHSGNTIYF. CDR3 in DNA: TGCGCCAGCAGCCAACACGTTCCTCACTCTGGAAACACCATATATTTT.

In this sample, this clonotype turned up many times. The chain combines TRBV20-1 with TRBJ1-5; the D is unclear. The germline V gene has CDR1 DFQATT and CDR2 SNEGSKA (reference sequence). The CDR3 has 13 amino acids. V was shortened by 3 bases and J by 7 bases, with 13 bases between the two germline ends. The CDR3 DNA sequence: TGCAGTGCTAGGGGTCCGGCGGAACAGCCCCAGCATTTT. It yields the protein CSARGPAEQPQHF.

Ten or more counts support this clonotype. The rearrangement joins TRBV9 to TRBJ2-2; TRBD2 is a possible D gene (6 bases). V lost 2 bases to trimming and J lost 3 bases, with 14 bases between them. Germline V gene data show CDR1 as SGDLS and CDR2 as YYNGEE. There are 16 residues in the CDR3. Here the CDR3 DNA reads TGTGCCAGCAGCGTTGGGACTCCCCAAGACACCGGGGAGCTGTTTTTT. This sequence encodes CASSVGTPQDTGELFF.

This clonotype has at least ten counts. The chain links TRBV7-2 to TRBJ1-3; D ambiguous. CDR3 length equals 15 residues. V was pared by 1 base and J by 4 bases, with 11 bases between. In germline, CDR1 is SGHTA, CDR2 FQGNSA. The CDR3, as DNA: TGTGCCAGCAGCTTAGGACTCTTCTCGGGAAACACCATATATTTT. Its protein is CASSLGLFSGNTIYF.

This clonotype has ten or more counts. The chain joins TRBV10-3 to TRBJ1-3; D unclear. V was pared by 9 bases and J by 4 bases, with 4 bases between. This CDR3 is built from 10 residues. Germline V gene sequence: CDR1 ENHRY, CDR2 SYGVKD. CDR3 nucleotides: TGTGCCATTCAAGGAAACACCATATATTTT. Amino acids: CAIQGNTIYF.

This clonotype was recorded at least ten times. The chain employs TRBV7-8 and TRBJ2-7, with D maybe TRBD1 (6 bases). CDR1 SGHVS and CDR2 FQNEAQ come from the germline V gene. CDR3 length: 15 amino acids. V lost 8 bases and J lost 4, with 21 bases in between. The CDR3 nucleotides are TGTGCCAGCTCCAGTCCGGTCAGGGGACGGTACGAGCAGTACTTC. Its translation: CASSSPVRGRYEQYF.

There are many counts of this clonotype. The chain has TRBV20-1 and TRBJ2-3; D may be TRBD2 (6 bases). CDR1 DFQATT and CDR2 SNEGSKA come from the germline V gene (reference sequence). The CDR3 is made up of 15 amino acids. Trimming took off 3 bases at V and 3 bases at J, with 16 bases between the two ends. CDR3 bases: TGCAGTGCTAGCCAATCCGGGACTGTGACAGATACGCAGTATTTT. Its protein product is CSASQSGTVTDTQYF.

This clonotype was recorded at least ten times. J is TRBJ1-5 and V is TRBV4-1; D uncertain. V gave up 2 bases and J gave up 5 bases, with 13 bases separating them. The V gene's germline CDR1 is MGHRA and CDR2 YSYEKL. The CDR3 has 15 residues. CDR3 in DNA: TGCGCCAGCAGCCAATCACTCCATCCCCATCAGCCCCAGCATTTT. Amino acids: CASSQSLHPHQPQHF.

The sample holds a few counts of this clonotype. The CDR3 bases are TGTGCCAGCAGTACAGGGGCGGACTATGGCTACACCTTC. Translated: CASSTGADYGYTF. The V call is TRBV6-6, the J call TRBJ1-2, with TRBD1 matching over 7 bases. Germline lookup yields CDR1 MNHNY and CDR2 SVGAGI (reference sequence). The ends lost 5 bases at V and 3 bases at J; junction bases unmatched: 3. This CDR3 region has 13 residues.

This clonotype was seen ten or more times. The chain links TRBV7-7 to TRBJ2-1; 8 bases align to TRBD1. The CDR3 consists of 15 residues. The V and J ends lost 0 bases and 7 bases, in that order; junction bases with no gene match: 5. In germline, CDR1 is SSHAT, CDR2 FNYEAQ (reference sequence). DNA of the CDR3: TGTGCCAGCAGCTTAGCGCAGGGGGCAGGAAATGAGCAGTTCTTC. Its protein is CASSLAQGAGNEQFF.

This clonotype was counted only a few times. The chain employs TRBV20-1 and TRBJ1-5; 7 bases map to TRBD1. Germline V gene sequence: CDR1 DFQATT, CDR2 SNEGSKA (reference sequence). The ends lost 3 bases at V and 7 bases at J; junction bases unmatched: 18. The CDR3 is 17 residues long. The chain's CDR3 is CSASVIRAREQGQPQHF. For the CDR3, the DNA is TGCAGTGCTAGTGTAATCCGTGCCAGGGAACAGGGGCAGCCCCAGCATTTT.

The chain recombines TRBV6-2 or TRBV6-3 with TRBJ2-1, with a tentative D call TRBD2 (7 bases). Germline V CDR1 and CDR2: MNHEY, SVGEGT. The length of the CDR3 is 17 residues. V was pared by 2 bases and J by 5 bases, with 19 bases between. In DNA, the CDR3 is TGTGCCAGCAGTTACCCAAGCGCCCGGGGGGCCCACAATGAGCAGTTCTTC. Protein product: CASSYPSARGAHNEQFF.

The chain couples TRBV10-3 to TRBJ1-1; D remains unclear. Trimming removed 6 bases from V and 3 bases from J, with 11 bases in between. Germline CDR1 ENHRY, CDR2 SYGVKD. This CDR3 has 13 residues. CDR3 sequence reads: CAISAKGDTEAFF. The CDR3 DNA is TGTGCCATCAGCGCTAAGGGAGACACTGAAGCTTTCTTT.

The table lists this clonotype with many counts. J is TRBJ2-3 and V is TRBV12-3 or TRBV12-4, with 7 bases that match TRBD2. This CDR3 comprises 13 residues. The V segment lost 6 bases and the J segment 4 bases; nucleotides outside the gene matches: 4. As DNA, the CDR3 is TGTGCCAGCAGCGACGGGGGGTCAGATACGCAGTATTTT. This gives the protein CASSDGGSDTQYF.

A few counts support this clonotype. The genes are TRBV4-3 and TRBJ1-1; D is undetermined. V was clipped by 2 bases and J by 2 bases, with 12 bases between them. The CDR3 runs 15 residues. CDR1 LGHNA and CDR2 YSLEER come from the germline V gene. CDR3 nucleotide sequence: TGCGCCAGCAGCCAACAGGTCGGAGATAACACTGAAGCTTTCTTT. Protein sequence: CASSQQVGDNTEAFF.